This T cell receptor (beta chain) was sequenced during a study of T cell repertoires in urothelial bladder cancer. Sequencing used immunoSEQ multiplex PCR; TCRdb keeps in-frame clones, though not all of them. The table records 750 to 950 clones, 55% to 75% of them present only once. On this clone itself: Its antigen is unknown.

Findings of the study overall: Median infiltrating lymphocyte percentage was roughly 1.9% in carcinoma specimens. In carcinoma specimens, a single clone made up to about 15% of infiltrating lymphocytes. Urothelial carcinoma specimens: median around 6,000 T cells versus 25,872 in benign.

This CDR3 comprises 13 residues. Germline V lookup: CDR1 ENHRY, CDR2 SYGVKD. V was cut by 10 bases and J by 1 base, with 8 bases left in between. This clonotype was sampled from a human donor with urothelial carcinoma. The sequenced material came from tumor-infiltrating cells from bladder cancer. The chain couples TRBV10-3 to TRBJ2-6; no reliable D call. This CDR3 is CASYLSGANVLTF. DNA of the CDR3: TGTGCCAGCTACTTATCTGGGGCCAACGTCCTGACTTTC.